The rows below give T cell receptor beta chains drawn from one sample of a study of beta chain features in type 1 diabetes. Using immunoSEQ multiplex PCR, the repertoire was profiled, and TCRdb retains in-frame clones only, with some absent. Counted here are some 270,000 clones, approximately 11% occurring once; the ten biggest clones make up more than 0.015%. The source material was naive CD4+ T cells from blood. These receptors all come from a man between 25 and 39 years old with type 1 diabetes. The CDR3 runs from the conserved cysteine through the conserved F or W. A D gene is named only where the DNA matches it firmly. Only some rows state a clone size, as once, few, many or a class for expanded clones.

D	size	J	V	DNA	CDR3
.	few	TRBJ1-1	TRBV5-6	TGTGCCAGCAGCTTGCTTCCGAACACTGAAGCTTTCTTT	CASSLLPNTEAFF
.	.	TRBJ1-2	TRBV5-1	TGCGCCAGCAGCTTGACCCAGGGCAGTGGCTACACCTTC	CASSLTQGSGYTF
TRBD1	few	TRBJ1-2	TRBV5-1	TGCGCCAGCAGCGGAGCCGGGACAGATGGCTACACCTTC	CASSGAGTDGYTF
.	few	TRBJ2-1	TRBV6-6	TGTGCCAGCAGTCAGAACAGGGCCAATGAGCAGTTCTTC	CASSQNRANEQFF
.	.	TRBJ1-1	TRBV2	TGTGCCAGCAGTGATGGGGGCGCCATGAACACTGAAGCTTTCTTT	CASSDGGAMNTEAFF
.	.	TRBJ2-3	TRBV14	TGTGCCAGCAGCCAAGAGGGCAGGGCGGAAGATACGCAGTATTTT	CASSQEGRAEDTQYF
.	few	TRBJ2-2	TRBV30	TGTGCCTGGAGCCCCGGGACACCTAACACCGGGGAGCTGTTTTTT	CAWSPGTPNTGELFF
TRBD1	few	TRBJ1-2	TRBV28	TGTGCCAGCAGTTTAATTGCAGGGACAGGGGATAGGTATGGCTACACCTTC	CASSLIAGTGDRYGYTF
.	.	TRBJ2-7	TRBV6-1	TGTGCCAGCAGTACCCGGGACACGTCGCACGAGCAGTACTTC	CASSTRDTSHEQYF
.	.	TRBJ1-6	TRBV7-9	TGTGCCAGCAGCTCCGACAGGATTAATTCACCCCTCCACTTT	CASSSDRINSPLHF
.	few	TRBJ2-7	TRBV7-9	TGTGCCAGCAGCCTTATTGGCAGGGGTGCGTCCTACGAGCAGTACTTC	CASSLIGRGASYEQYF
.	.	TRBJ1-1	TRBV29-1	TGCAGCGTCCGCCCCAGACAGAACACTGAAGCTTTCTTT	CSVRPRQNTEAFF
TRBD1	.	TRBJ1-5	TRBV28	TGTGCCAGCAGTTTAATTACAGGGGACGAACAGCCCCAGCATTTT	CASSLITGDEQPQHF
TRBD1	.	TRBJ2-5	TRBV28	TGTGCCAGCAACGGGGACAGCCAAGAGACCCAGTACTTC	CASNGDSQETQYF
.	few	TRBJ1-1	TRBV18	TGTGCCAGCTCACACGGGGGAGCCACTGAAGCTTTCTTT	CASSHGGATEAFF
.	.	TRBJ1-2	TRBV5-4	TGTGCCAGCAGCTCCCCACAGGGATCGGATGGCTACACCTTC	CASSSPQGSDGYTF
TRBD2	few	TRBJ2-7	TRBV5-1	TGCGCCAGCAGTTTGGCTAGCGGCTACGAGCAGTACTTC	CASSLASGYEQYF
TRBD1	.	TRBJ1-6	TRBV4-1	TGCGCCAGCAGCCAAGACAGGGGGCGACCACCCCTCCACTTT	CASSQDRGRPPLHF
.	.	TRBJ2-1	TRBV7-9	TGTGCCAGCAGCTTGCCTAGCGTGGATGAGCAGTTCTTC	CASSLPSVDEQFF
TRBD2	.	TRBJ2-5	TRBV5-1	TGCGCCAGCAGCTTGGTCCTAGCGGGGAGCCAAGAGACCCAGTACTTC	CASSLVLAGSQETQYF
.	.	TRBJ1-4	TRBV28	TGTGCCAGCAGTTTAGGACAGCATAATGAAAAACTGTTTTTT	CASSLGQHNEKLFF
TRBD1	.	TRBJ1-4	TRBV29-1	TGCAGCGCAAACAGGGGGTTTAATGAAAAACTGTTTTTT	CSANRGFNEKLFF
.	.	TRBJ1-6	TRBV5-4	TGTGCCAGCAGCACGGGGATTTCACCCCTCCACTTT	CASSTGISPLHF
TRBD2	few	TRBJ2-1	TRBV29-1	TGCAGCGTTGACCCCACTAGCGGGGGGGCCAATGAGCAGTTCTTC	CSVDPTSGGANEQFF
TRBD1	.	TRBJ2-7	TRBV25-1	TGTGCCAGCAGTGACCCATCCGGGACAGGATACGAGCAGTACTTC	CASSDPSGTGYEQYF
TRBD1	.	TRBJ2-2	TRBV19	TGTGCCAGTACCCGGGACAGCTACACCGGGGAGCTGTTTTTT	CASTRDSYTGELFF
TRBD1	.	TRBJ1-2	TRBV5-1	TGCGCCAGCAGCATACAACCATCGACAGGGGCCTATGGCTACACCTTC	CASSIQPSTGAYGYTF
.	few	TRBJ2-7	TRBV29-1	TGCAGCGTTGTGGCGGATAGGAACTCCGAGCAGTACTTC	CSVVADRNSEQYF
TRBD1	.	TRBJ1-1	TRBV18	TGTGCCAGCTCAGCCTTTGGACAGGGGCTGAACACTGAAGCTTTCTTT	CASSAFGQGLNTEAFF
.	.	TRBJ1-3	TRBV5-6	TGTGCCAGCAGCTTTATACAGAATGGAAACACCATATATTTT	CASSFIQNGNTIYF
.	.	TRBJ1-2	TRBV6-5	TGTGCCAGCCGAGACAGAACCTATGGCTACACCTTC	CASRDRTYGYTF
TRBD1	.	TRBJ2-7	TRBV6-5	TGTGCCAGCAGTTACTCCCAGGGGGCCTTCTACGAGCAGTACTTC	CASSYSQGAFYEQYF
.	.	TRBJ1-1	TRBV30	TGTGCCTGGAGCCCGACAGACTCGAACACTGAAGCTTTCTTT	CAWSPTDSNTEAFF
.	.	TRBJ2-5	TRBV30	TGTGCCTGGAGTCCGGCGGGAGAGACCCAGTACTTC	CAWSPAGETQYF
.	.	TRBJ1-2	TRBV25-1	TGTGCCAGCAGTGAATTTTCGGTCGGGATCTACACCTTC	CASSEFSVGIYTF
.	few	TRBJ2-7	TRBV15	TGTGCCACCAGCAGAGATACACAGGGAGGGTGGTACGAGCAGTACTTC	CATSRDTQGGWYEQYF
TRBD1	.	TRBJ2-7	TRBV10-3	TGTGCCACGAAGGACAGGGGAAACTACGAGCAGTACTTC	CATKDRGNYEQYF
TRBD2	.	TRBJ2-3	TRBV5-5	TGTGCCAGCAGCTCACTAGCGGGGGGCACGCATACGCAGTATTTT	CASSSLAGGTHTQYF
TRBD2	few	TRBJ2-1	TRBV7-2	TGTGCCAGCAGCTTACAAGGACTAGTGGGCCATGAGCAGTTCTTC	CASSLQGLVGHEQFF
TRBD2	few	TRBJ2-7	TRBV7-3	TGTGCCAGCAGCTCCGGGACTAGCGCAAACGAGCAGTACTTC	CASSSGTSANEQYF
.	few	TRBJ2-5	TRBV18	TGTGCCAGCTCACCACCGGGCAGAGAAGAGACCCAGTACTTC	CASSPPGREETQYF
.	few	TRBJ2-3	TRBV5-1	TGCGCCAGCAGCTTGGACTTGGCAGGGGGCACAGATACGCAGTATTTT	CASSLDLAGGTDTQYF
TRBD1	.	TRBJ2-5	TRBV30	TGTGCCTGCCCGGGACAGGGAGGAGAGACCCAGTACTTC	CACPGQGGETQYF